The rows below give T cell receptor beta chains drawn from one sample of a study of shared clonotypes between healthy human individuals. TCRdb keeps only in-frame clones here, not all; method: immunoSEQ multiplex PCR. This table holds some 480,000 clones, approximately 79% found once. The sequencing sample was made of PBMCs. These receptors were collected from a woman aged 40 to 50 in good health. Some clones in this sample may be carry-over from other donors' samples. CDR3s include the opening cysteine and the closing phenylalanine or tryptophan. The D gene is left open where the match is weak. A row's size may be missing; if present it is once, few, many or a size class.

length	J	V	size	D	CDR3	DNA
11	TRBJ2-1	TRBV20-1	-	-	CSASEYNEQFF	TGCAGTGCTAGCGAGTACAATGAGCAGTTCTTC
15	TRBJ1-5	TRBV2	-	-	CASMQGSVSNQPQHF	TGTGCCAGCATGCAGGGGTCTGTAAGCAATCAGCCCCAGCATTTT
14	TRBJ2-7	TRBV30	-	-	CAWSVTGSTYEQYF	TGTGCCTGGAGTGTGACAGGTTCGACCTACGAGCAGTACTTC
13	TRBJ1-5	TRBV28	-	-	CASSPPQGQPQHF	TGTGCCAGCAGTCCCCCCCAAGGGCAGCCCCAGCATTTT
15	TRBJ2-3	TRBV13	few	-	CASSTGGSFTDTQYF	TGTGCCAGCAGCACTGGGGGGAGTTTCACAGATACGCAGTATTTT
13	TRBJ2-7	TRBV5-6	-	-	CASSFSGSYEQYF	TGTGCCAGCAGCTTCTCCGGTTCCTACGAGCAGTACTTC
15	TRBJ2-1	TRBV6-1	once	-	CASSAGASDYNEQFF	TGTGCCAGCAGTGCCGGGGCTAGCGACTACAATGAGCAGTTCTTC
14	TRBJ2-2	TRBV6-1	-	TRBD2	CASNGGRNTGELFF	TGTGCCAGCAACGGCGGGAGGAACACCGGGGAGCTGTTTTTT
16	TRBJ1-1	TRBV28	-	TRBD1	CASSFPQGAMNTEAFF	TGTGCCAGCAGTTTCCCCCAGGGGGCGATGAACACTGAAGCTTTCTTT
14	TRBJ2-5	TRBV18	-	-	CASSPRSSQETQYF	TGTGCCAGCTCACCACGTTCGTCCCAAGAGACCCAGTACTTC
15	TRBJ2-2	TRBV2	many	-	CASSNFLIVSGELFF	TGTGCCAGCAGTAATTTCCTTATAGTCTCCGGGGAGCTGTTTTTT
13	TRBJ2-7	TRBV27	-	-	CASSVLGGYEQYF	TGTGCCAGCAGTGTACTCGGGGGCTACGAGCAGTACTTC
15	TRBJ1-5	TRBV2	-	TRBD1	CASTRGTGGHQPQHF	TGTGCCAGCACCCGGGGAACAGGGGGGCATCAGCCCCAGCATTTT
16	TRBJ1-3	TRBV2	-	-	CASSELHTGSGNTIYF	TGTGCCAGCAGTGAACTTCATACAGGCTCGGGAAACACCATATATTTT
14	TRBJ2-7	TRBV10-3	-	-	CAIRASRSTYEQYF	TGTGCCATCAGGGCTAGCCGATCTACCTACGAGCAGTACTTC
14	TRBJ2-7	TRBV4-2	-	TRBD2	CASSQTGTSHEQYF	TGTGCCAGCAGCCAAACCGGGACTAGTCACGAGCAGTACTTC
20	TRBJ2-7	TRBV4-1	-	-	CASSRTQGALTAGASYEQYF	TGCGCCAGCAGCCGAACACAGGGGGCCCTGACAGCGGGAGCCTCCTACGAGCAGTACTTC
13	TRBJ1-2	TRBV29-1	few	TRBD1	CSVYRGPDYGYTF	TGCAGCGTGTACAGGGGGCCCGACTATGGCTACACCTTC
15	TRBJ1-3	TRBV5-1	-	-	CASSLNDNSGNTIYF	TGCGCCAGCAGCCTAAACGACAACTCTGGAAACACCATATATTTT
15	TRBJ1-5	TRBV28	-	-	CASSLVSGGRQPQHF	TGTGCCAGCAGTTTAGTGAGCGGGGGGAGGCAGCCCCAGCATTTT
13	TRBJ2-1	TRBV15	-	-	CATSRDEGYEQFF	TGTGCCACCAGCAGAGATGAGGGCTATGAGCAGTTCTTC